The rows below give T cell receptor beta chains drawn from one sample of a study of cytomegalovirus exposure and HLA in healthy donors. The assay was immunoSEQ multiplex PCR, and TCRdb's table has in-frame clones only and misses some. The profile shows around 80,000 clones, over 65% of them singletons. Sequencing was done on a sample of PBMCs. These receptors originate from a man between 35 and 55 years old in good health and CMV-seronegative. The CDR3 runs from the conserved cysteine through the conserved F or W. The order of the fields is J gene, V gene, D gene, clone size, CDR3 DNA, CDR3 protein. A D gene is named only where the DNA matches it firmly. The listing skips clone size in some rows; elsewhere it reads once, few, many or a size class.

j_gene: TRBJ1-3
v_gene: TRBV28
d_gene: -
abundance: -
CDR3nt: TGTGCCAGCAGTTTGGACAGATACACCATATATTTT
CDR3aa: CASSLDRYTIYF

j_gene: TRBJ2-3
v_gene: TRBV7-9
d_gene: TRBD2
abundance: -
CDR3nt: TGTGCCAGCAGCTTAGGGACTAGCGGGAGTGATACGCAGTATTTT
CDR3aa: CASSLGTSGSDTQYF

j_gene: TRBJ2-3
v_gene: TRBV6-6
d_gene: TRBD2
abundance: -
CDR3nt: TGTGCCAGCAGCCCCCGGACTAGCGCGAGCACAGATACGCAGTATTTT
CDR3aa: CASSPRTSASTDTQYF

j_gene: TRBJ2-7
v_gene: TRBV29-1
d_gene: -
abundance: -
CDR3nt: TGCAGCGCTGGACATCCGAATACCTACGAGCAGTACTTC
CDR3aa: CSAGHPNTYEQYF

j_gene: TRBJ1-3
v_gene: TRBV11-3
d_gene: -
abundance: -
CDR3nt: TGTGCCAGCAGCCCAGACAATGGAAACACCATATATTTT
CDR3aa: CASSPDNGNTIYF

j_gene: TRBJ1-3
v_gene: TRBV27
d_gene: -
abundance: -
CDR3nt: TGTGCCAGCAGTTTCCCTCTCTGGCAGATACGAAACACCATATATTTT
CDR3aa: CASSFPLWQIRNTIYF

j_gene: TRBJ2-7
v_gene: TRBV13
d_gene: TRBD2
abundance: medium-sized
CDR3nt: TGTGCCAGCAGCAGTCGGACTAGCGGGTGGGTAGGGAGTTACGAGCAGTACTTC
CDR3aa: CASSSRTSGWVGSYEQYF

j_gene: TRBJ2-3
v_gene: TRBV5-1
d_gene: TRBD2
abundance: few
CDR3nt: TGCGCCAGCAGCTTGGGGACTAGCGGAACAGATACGCAGTATTTT
CDR3aa: CASSLGTSGTDTQYF

j_gene: TRBJ2-1
v_gene: TRBV9
d_gene: TRBD2
abundance: -
CDR3nt: TGTGCCAGCAGCGTGAGGGGACTAGCGGGGAACAAGCGGGGCAATGAGCAGTTCTTC
CDR3aa: CASSVRGLAGNKRGNEQFF

j_gene: TRBJ1-4
v_gene: TRBV29-1
d_gene: -
abundance: few
CDR3nt: TGCAGCGTTGATTCGGGGAGGGACGGTGAAAAACTGTTTTTT
CDR3aa: CSVDSGRDGEKLFF